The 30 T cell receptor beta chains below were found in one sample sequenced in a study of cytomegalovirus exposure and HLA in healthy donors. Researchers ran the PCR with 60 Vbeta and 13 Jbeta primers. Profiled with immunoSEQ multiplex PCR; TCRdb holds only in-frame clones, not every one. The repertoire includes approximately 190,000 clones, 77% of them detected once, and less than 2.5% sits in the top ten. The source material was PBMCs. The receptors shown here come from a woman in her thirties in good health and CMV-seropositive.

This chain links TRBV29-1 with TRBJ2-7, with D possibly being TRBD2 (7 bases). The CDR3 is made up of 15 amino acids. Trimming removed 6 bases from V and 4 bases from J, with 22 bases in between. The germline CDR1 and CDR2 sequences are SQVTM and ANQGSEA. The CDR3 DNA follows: TGCAGCGTCCCAACTGACTCGGGGGGCGGGTACGAGCAGTACTTC. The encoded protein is CSVPTDSGGGYEQYF.

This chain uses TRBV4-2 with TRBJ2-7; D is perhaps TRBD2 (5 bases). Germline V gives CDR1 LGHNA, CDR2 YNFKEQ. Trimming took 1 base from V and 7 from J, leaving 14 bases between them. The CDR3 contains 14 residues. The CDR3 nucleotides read TGTGCCAGCAGCCAAGTTGCTAGCTTAGGGGAGCAGTACTTC. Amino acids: CASSQVASLGEQYF.

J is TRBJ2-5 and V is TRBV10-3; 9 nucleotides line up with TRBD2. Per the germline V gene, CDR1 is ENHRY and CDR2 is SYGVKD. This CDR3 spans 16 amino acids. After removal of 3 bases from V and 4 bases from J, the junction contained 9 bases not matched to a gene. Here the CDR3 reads CAISEGSGGQIETQYF. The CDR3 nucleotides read TGTGCCATCAGTGAAGGTAGCGGGGGACAAATAGAGACCCAGTACTTC.

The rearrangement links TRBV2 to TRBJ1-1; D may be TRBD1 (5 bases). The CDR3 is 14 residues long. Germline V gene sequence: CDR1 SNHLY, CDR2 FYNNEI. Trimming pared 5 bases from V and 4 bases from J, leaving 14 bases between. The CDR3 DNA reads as TGTGCCAGCAGTTCCCAAATAAGGGGCACTGAAGCTTTCTTT. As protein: CASSSQIRGTEAFF. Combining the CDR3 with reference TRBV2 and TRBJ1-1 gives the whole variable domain EPEVTQTPSHQVTQMGQEVILRCVPISNHLYFYWYRQILGQKVEFLVSFYNNEISEKSEIFDDQFSVERPDGSNFTLKIRSTKLEDSAMYFCASSSQIRGTEAFFGQGTRLTVV.

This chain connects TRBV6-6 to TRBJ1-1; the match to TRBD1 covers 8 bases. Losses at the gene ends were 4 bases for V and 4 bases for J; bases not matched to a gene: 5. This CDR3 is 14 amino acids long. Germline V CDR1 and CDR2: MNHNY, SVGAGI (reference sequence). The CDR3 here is CASSLGQAITEAFF. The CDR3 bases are TGTGCCAGCAGTTTGGGACAGGCGATCACTGAAGCTTTCTTT.

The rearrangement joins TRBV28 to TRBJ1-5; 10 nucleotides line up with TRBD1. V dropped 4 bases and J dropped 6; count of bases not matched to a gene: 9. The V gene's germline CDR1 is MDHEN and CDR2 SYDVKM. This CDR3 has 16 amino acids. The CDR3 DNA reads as TGTGCCAGCAGTTCATGGGGGGACAGGGGTATTCAGCCCCAGCATTTT. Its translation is CASSSWGDRGIQPQHF.

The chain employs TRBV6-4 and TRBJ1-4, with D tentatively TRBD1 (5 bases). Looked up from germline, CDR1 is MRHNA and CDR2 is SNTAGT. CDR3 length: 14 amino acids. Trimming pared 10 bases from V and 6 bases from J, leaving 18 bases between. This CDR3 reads CATCNGTWDEKLFF. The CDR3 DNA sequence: TGTGCCACCTGTAACGGGACTTGGGATGAAAAACTGTTTTTT.

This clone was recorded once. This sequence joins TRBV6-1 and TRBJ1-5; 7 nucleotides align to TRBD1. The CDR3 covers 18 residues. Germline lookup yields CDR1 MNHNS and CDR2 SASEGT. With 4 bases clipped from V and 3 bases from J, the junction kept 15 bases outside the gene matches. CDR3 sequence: CASSVRQGRGWDNQPQHF. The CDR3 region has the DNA TGTGCCAGCAGTGTCAGACAGGGACGCGGTTGGGACAATCAGCCCCAGCATTTT.

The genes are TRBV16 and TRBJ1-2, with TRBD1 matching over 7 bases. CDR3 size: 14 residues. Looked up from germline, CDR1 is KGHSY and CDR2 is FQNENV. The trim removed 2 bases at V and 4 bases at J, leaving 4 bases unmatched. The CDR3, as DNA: TGTGCCAGCAGCCAAACAGGACAGGTCTATGGCTACACCTTC. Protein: CASSQTGQVYGYTF.

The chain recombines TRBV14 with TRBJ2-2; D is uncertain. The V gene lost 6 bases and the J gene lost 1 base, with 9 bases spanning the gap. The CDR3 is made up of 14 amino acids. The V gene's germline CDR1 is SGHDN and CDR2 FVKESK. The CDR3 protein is CASSIQVNTGELFF. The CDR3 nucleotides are TGTGCCAGCAGTATCCAGGTGAACACCGGGGAGCTGTTTTTT.

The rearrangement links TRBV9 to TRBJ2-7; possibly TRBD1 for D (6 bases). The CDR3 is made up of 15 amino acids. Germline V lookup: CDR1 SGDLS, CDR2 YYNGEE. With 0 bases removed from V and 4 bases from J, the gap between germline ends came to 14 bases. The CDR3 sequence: CASSVAAGESYEQYF. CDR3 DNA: TGTGCCAGCAGCGTAGCCGCAGGGGAGTCGTACGAGCAGTACTTC.

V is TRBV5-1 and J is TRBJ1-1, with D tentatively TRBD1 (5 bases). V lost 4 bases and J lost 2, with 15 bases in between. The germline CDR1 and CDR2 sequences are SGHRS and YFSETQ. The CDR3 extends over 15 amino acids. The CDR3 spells CASSVTVQGNTEAFF. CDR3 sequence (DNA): TGCGCCAGCAGCGTCACGGTCCAGGGAAACACTGAAGCTTTCTTT.

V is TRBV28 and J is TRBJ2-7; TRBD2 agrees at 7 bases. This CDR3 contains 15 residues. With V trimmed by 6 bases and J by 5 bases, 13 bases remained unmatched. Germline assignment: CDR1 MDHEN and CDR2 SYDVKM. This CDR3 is CASRVLTGGYHEQYF. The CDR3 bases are TGTGCCAGCAGAGTTCTGACGGGGGGTTACCACGAGCAGTACTTC.

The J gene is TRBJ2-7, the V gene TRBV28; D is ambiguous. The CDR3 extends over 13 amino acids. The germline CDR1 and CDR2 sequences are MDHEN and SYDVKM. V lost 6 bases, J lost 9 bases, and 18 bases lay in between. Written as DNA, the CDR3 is TGTGCCAGCAGAGACCCCGCTCGACAAGGGCAGTACTTC. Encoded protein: CASRDPARQGQYF.

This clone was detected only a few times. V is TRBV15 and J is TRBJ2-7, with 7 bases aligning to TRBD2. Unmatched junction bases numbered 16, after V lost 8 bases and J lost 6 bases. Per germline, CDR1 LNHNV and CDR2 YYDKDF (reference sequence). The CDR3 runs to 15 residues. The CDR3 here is CATGQGGPARSEQYF. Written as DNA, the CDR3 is TGTGCCACCGGTCAGGGAGGGCCCGCAAGGAGCGAGCAGTACTTC.

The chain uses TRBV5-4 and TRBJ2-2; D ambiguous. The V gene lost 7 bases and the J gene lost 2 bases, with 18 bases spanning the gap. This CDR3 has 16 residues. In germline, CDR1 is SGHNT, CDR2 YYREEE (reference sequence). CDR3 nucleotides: TGTGCCAGCGGTCACCCGACTCTAGTAAACACCGGGGAGCTGTTTTTT. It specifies CASGHPTLVNTGELFF.

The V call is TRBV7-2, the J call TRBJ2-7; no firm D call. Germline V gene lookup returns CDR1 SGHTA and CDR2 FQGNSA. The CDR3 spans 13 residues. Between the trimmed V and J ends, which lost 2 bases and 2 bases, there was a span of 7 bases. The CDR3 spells CASSLNSAYEQYF. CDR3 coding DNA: TGTGCCAGCAGCTTAAATTCAGCCTACGAGCAGTACTTC.

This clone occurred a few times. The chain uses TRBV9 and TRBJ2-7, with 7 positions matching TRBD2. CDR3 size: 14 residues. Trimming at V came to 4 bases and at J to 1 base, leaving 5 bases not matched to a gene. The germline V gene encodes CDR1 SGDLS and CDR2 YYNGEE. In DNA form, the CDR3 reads TGTGCCAGCAGCACCACTAGCGCTTCCTACGAGCAGTACTTC. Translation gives CASSTTSASYEQYF.

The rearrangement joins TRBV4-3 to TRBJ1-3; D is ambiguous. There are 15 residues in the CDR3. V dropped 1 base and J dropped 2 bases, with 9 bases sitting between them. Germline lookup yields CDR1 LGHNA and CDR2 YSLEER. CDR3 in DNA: TGCGCCAGCAGCCAAGGACACGGCCCTGGAAACACCATATATTTT. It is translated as CASSQGHGPGNTIYF.

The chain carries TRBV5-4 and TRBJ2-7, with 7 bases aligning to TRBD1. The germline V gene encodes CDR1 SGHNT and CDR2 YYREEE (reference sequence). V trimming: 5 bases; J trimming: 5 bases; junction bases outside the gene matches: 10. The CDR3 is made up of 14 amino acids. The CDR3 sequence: CASSRTRDSNEQYF. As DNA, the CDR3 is TGTGCCAGCAGTAGAACCCGGGACAGCAACGAGCAGTACTTC.

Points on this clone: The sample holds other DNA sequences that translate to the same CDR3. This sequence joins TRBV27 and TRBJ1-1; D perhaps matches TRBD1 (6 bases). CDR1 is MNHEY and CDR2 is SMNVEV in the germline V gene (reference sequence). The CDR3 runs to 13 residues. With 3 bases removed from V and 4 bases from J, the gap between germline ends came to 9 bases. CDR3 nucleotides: TGTGCCAGCAGTTTTATAGGGGGCACTGAAGCTTTCTTT. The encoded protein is CASSFIGGTEAFF.

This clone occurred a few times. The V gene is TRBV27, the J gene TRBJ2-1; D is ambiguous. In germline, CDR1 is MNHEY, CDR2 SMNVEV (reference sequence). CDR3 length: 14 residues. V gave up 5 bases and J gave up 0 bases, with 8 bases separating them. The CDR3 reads CASSIYPSYNEQFF. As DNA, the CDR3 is TGTGCCAGCAGTATTTATCCCTCCTACAATGAGCAGTTCTTC.

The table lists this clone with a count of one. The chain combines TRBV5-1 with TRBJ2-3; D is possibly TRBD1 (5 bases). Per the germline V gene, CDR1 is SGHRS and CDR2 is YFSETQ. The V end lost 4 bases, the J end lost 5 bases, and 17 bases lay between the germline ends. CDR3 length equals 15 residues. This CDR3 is CASSPGHRVGDTQYF. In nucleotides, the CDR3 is TGCGCCAGCAGCCCAGGACATAGGGTTGGAGATACGCAGTATTTT.

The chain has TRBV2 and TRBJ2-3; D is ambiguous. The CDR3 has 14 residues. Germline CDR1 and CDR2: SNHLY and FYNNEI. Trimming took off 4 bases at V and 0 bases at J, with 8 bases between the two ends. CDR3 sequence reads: CASSGVFSTDTQYF. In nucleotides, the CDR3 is TGTGCCAGCAGTGGCGTTTTCAGCACAGATACGCAGTATTTT.

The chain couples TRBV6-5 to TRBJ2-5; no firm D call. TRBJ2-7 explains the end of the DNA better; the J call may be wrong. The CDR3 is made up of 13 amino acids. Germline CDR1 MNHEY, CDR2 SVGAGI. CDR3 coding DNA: TGTGCCAGCAGTTACGTGGCAGGCTACGAGCAGTACTTC. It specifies CASSYVAGYEQYF.

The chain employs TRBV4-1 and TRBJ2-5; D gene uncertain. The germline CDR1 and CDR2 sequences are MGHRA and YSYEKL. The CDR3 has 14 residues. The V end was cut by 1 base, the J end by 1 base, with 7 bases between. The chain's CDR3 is CASSQGQFQETQYF. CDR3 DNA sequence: TGCGCCAGCAGCCAAGGGCAGTTCCAAGAGACCCAGTACTTC.

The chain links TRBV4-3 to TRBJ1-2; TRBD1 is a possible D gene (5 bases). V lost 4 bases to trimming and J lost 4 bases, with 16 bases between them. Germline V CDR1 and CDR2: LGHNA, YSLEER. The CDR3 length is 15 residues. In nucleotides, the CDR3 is TGCGCCAGCAGCCCCTCAACCGCAGGGATCTATGGCTACACCTTC. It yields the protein CASSPSTAGIYGYTF.

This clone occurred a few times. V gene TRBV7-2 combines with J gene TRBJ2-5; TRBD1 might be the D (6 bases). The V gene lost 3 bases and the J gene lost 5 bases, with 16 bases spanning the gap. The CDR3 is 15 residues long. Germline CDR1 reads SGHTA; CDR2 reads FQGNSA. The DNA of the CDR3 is TGTGCCAGCAGCTTCCAACAGGGTTGGGGTGAGACCCAGTACTTC. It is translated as CASSFQQGWGETQYF.

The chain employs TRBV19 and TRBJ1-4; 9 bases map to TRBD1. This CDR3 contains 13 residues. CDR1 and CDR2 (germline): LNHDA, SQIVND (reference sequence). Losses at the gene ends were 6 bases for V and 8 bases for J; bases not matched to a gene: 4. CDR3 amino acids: CASRDRGREKLFF. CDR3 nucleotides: TGTGCCAGTAGGGACAGGGGACGGGAAAAACTGTTTTTT.

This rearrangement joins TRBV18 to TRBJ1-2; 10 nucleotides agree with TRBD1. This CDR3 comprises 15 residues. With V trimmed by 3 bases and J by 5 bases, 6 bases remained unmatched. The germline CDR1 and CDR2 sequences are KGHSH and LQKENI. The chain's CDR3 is CASSPGDRGQYGYTF. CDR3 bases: TGTGCCAGCTCACCGGGGGACAGGGGTCAATATGGCTACACCTTC.